The subject of this entry is one T cell receptor beta chain. The target of this receptor is not known. The input lacks base qualities; no much larger clone sits a single base away. This record belongs to a study of T cells in tuberculosis (dated by TCRdb to the late 2010s). General notes on the study: In the study, CD1B tetramers and high-throughput TCR immunosequencing were combined to characterize T cells specific for the mycobacterial lipid antigen glucose monomycolate (GMM). In a South African clinical cohort, IGRA-negative adolescents, IGRA-positive adolescents with latent tuberculosis and adults with active tuberculosis were compared, with 9 to 10 people in each group.

V lost 2 bases and J lost 3 bases, and the count of bases not matched to a germline gene is 10. From cysteine to phenylalanine, the CDR3 is 16 amino acids long. Kept here is only the CDR3 DNA, which spans 48 bases and is read in frame from base 1. As encoded in the germline V gene, CDR1 is MGHRA while CDR2 is YSYEKL. Results the study describes overall, beyond this receptor: With the diverse GMM-specific repertoire as input, a classifier achieved around 90% accuracy (AUROC 0.75 to 0.95), whereas GEM motif frequencies as input gave roughly 70% accuracy. Which clinical samples got chosen depended on the availability of cryopreserved specimens, and the active tuberculosis cases were adults, whereas the controls were adolescents. Compared with IGRA-negative controls, TCR-alpha repertoires from active tuberculosis had smaller mean NN-distances to GMM-specific TCRs, which suggests clonal expansion of these TCRs. The smaller NN-distances in active tuberculosis patients were driven in part by shorter CDR3-alpha lengths, while the difference seen for TCR-beta was not statistically significant.

TCR libraries were generated with the immunoSEQ multiplex PCR assay, using TCR-beta and/or TCR-alpha/delta assays for each sample. The amplified TCR libraries were sequenced using the Illumina high-throughput platform. Under the source paper's analysis protocol: Clustering and dimensionality reduction relied on pairwise TCRdist distances among GMM-specific receptors from T cells that were either sorted ex vivo or expanded in vitro. Each clinical repertoire was assigned a mean NN-distance score, defined as the average TCRdist to the nearest 10% of tetramer-positive reference sequences. GEM TCR motif frequency was computed as the fraction of unique TCRs matching known GEM sequences by V/J usage and CDR3 length. Active tuberculosis was classified by linear discriminant analysis with leave-one-out cross-validation, implemented in scikit-learn. TCRdb took this table from immuneACCESS and kept in-frame rearrangements with V and J called. Such tables lack part of the clones; where checked against another copy, unresolved V genes explain under half of the gap, and the rest is unexplained. D and trimming come from the DNA, and the V and J calls and clone size come from that table. This sample holds more than 35,000 clones; 94% were observed only once. Of the sample, roughly an eighth falls within the top ten clones.

At study entry, adolescents were screened for latent tuberculosis infection using a tuberculin skin test and the QuantiFERON-TB GOLD In-Tube IGRA. Unsorted cryopreserved PBMC were immunosequenced, covering on average about 100,000 T cells per clinical donor. Eleven high schools in the Worcester region of the Western Cape, South Africa, served as enrollment sites for adolescents aged 12 to 18 years. Ten M. tuberculosis-infected and roughly 10 uninfected adolescents were selected with matching for age and sex. PBMC from adolescents were isolated by density centrifugation from freshly drawn heparinized blood and were then cryopreserved.

This receptor was identified in a donor aged 10 to 29 with latent tuberculosis or without tuberculosis infection. Some clones in this sample may be carry-over from other donors' samples. This chain joins TRBV4-1 to TRBJ2-7; 7 of the junction bases match TRBD1. The sample was PBMCs. The base sequence is TGCGCCAGCAGCCAATTAACCGGGACAGACTACTACGAGCAGTACTTC. The encoded protein is CASSQLTGTDYYEQYF.